The T cell receptor (beta chain) under discussion was sequenced for a study of T cell repertoires in aging, cancer and after chemotherapy. TCR beta rearrangements were amplified from peripheral blood genomic DNA. In this sample, this clonotype turned up a few times. Multiplex touch-down PCR with TRB-A/B primers amplified rearranged V-D-J TRB sequences. TCRdb re-called the multiplex PCR reads with MiXCR, one entry per CDR3 protein. The sample lists over 1,500 distinct CDR3 sequences; roughly 70% were seen once. The trim removed 4 bases at V and 2 bases at J, leaving 18 bases unmatched. Germline V CDR1 and CDR2: DFQATT, SNEGSKA (reference sequence). This CDR3 has 19 amino acids.

This chain uses TRBV20-1 with TRBJ1-3; the match to TRBD1 covers 9 bases. Sequenced input: blood. The receptor comes from a human donor with a solid tumor. CDR3 sequence: CSAMTSETLQGATGNTIYF. The CDR3 region has the DNA TGCAGTGCTATGACTTCCGAGACCTTACAGGGGGCGACTGGAAACACCATATATTTT.